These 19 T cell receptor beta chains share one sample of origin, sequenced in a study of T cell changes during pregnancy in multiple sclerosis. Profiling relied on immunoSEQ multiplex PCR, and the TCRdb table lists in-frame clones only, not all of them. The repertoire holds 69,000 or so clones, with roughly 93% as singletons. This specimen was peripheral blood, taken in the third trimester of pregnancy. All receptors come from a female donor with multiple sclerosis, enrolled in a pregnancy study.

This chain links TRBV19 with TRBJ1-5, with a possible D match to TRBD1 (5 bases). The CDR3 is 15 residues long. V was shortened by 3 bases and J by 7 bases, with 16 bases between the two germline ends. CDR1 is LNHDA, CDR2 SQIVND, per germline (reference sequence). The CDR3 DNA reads TGTGCCAGTAGTATGGGGGGATACAGTTCACAGCCCCAGCATTTT. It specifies CASSMGGYSSQPQHF.

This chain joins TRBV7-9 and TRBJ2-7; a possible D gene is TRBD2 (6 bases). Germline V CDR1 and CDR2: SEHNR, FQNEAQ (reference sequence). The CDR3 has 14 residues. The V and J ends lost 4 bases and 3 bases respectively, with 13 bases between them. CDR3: CASSWSGGDYEQYF. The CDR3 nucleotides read TGTGCCAGCAGCTGGTCCGGGGGTGACTACGAGCAGTACTTC.

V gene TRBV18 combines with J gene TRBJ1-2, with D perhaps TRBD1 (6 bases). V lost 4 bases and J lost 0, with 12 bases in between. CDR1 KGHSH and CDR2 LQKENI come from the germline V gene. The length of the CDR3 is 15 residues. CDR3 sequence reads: CASSRLRTANYGYTF. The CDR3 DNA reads TGTGCCAGCTCACGCCTTCGGACAGCTAACTATGGCTACACCTTC.

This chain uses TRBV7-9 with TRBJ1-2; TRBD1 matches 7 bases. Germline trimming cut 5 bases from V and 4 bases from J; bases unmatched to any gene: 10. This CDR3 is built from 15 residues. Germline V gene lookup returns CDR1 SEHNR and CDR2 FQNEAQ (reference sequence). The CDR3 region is CASSTATGAIYGYTF. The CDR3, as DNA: TGTGCCAGCAGCACCGCAACAGGGGCAATCTATGGCTACACCTTC. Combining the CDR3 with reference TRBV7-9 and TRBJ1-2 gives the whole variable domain DTGVSQNPRHKITKRGQNVTFRCDPISEHNRLYWYRQTLGQGPEFLTYFQNEAQLEKSRLLSDRFSAERPKGSFSTLEIQRTEQGDSAMYLCASSTATGAIYGYTFGSGTRLTVV.

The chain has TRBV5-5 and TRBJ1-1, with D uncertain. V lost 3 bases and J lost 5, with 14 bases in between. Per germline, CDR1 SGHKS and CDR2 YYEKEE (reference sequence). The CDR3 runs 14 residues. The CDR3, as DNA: TGTGCCAGCAGCTCGACGGCAGGTCGTACTGAAGCTTTCTTT. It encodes CASSSTAGRTEAFF. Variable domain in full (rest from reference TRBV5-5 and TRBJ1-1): DAGVTQSPTHLIKTRGQQVTLRCSPISGHKSVSWYQQVLGQGPQFIFQYYEKEERGRGNFPDRFSARQFPNYSSELNVNALLLGDSALYLCASSSTAGRTEAFFGQGTRLTVV.

CDR3 nucleotide sequence: TGTGCCAGCAGCCCTTCCGCGGCCCAGTACTTC. This sequence encodes CASSPSAAQYF. This chain joins TRBV11-2 and TRBJ2-5, with D uncertain. Looked up from germline, CDR1 is SGHAT and CDR2 is FQNNGV. The CDR3 runs 11 residues. The V gene lost 5 bases and the J gene lost 9 bases, with 10 bases spanning the gap. The entire variable domain, with the rest obtained from reference TRBV11-2 and TRBJ2-5, is as follows: EAGVAQSPRYKIIEKRQSVAFWCNPISGHATLYWYQQILGQGPKLLIQFQNNGVVDDSQLPKDRFSAERLKGVDSTLKIQPAKLEDSAVYLCASSPSAAQYFGPGTRLLVL.

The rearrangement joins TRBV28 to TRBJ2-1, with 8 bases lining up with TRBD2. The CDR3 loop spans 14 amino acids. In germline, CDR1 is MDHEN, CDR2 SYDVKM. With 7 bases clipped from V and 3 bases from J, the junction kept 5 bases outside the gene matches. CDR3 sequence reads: CASISGGDYNEQFF. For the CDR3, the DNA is TGTGCCAGCATCTCGGGGGGGGACTACAATGAGCAGTTCTTC.

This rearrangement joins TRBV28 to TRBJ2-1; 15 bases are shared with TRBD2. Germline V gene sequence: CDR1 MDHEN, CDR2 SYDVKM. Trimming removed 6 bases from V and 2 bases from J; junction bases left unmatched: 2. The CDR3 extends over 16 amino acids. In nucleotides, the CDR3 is TGTGCCAGCAGAAGGACTAGCGGGGGGGCCTACAATGAGCAGTTCTTC. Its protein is CASRRTSGGAYNEQFF. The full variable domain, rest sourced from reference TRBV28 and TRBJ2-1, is DVKVTQSSRYLVKRTGEKVFLECVQDMDHENMFWYRQDPGLGLRLIYFSYDVKMKEKGDIPEGYSVSREKKERFSLILESASTNQTSMYLCASRRTSGGAYNEQFFGPGTRLTVL.

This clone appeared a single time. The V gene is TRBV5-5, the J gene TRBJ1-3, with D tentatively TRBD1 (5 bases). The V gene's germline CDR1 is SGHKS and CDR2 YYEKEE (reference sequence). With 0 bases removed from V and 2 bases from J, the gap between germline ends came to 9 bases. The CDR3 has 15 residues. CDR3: CASSLAWGAGNTIYF. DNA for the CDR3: TGTGCCAGCAGCTTGGCCTGGGGCGCTGGAAACACCATATATTTT.

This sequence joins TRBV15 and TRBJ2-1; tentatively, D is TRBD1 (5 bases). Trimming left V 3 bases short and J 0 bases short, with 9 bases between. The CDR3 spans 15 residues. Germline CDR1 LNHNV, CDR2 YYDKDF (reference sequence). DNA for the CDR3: TGTGCCACCAGCAGTTCAGGGTACTCCTACAATGAGCAGTTCTTC. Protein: CATSSSGYSYNEQFF.

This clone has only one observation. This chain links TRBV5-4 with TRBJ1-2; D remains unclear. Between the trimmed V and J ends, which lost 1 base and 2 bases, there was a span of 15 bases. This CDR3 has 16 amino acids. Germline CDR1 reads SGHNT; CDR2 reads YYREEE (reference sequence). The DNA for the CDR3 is TGTGCCAGCAGCTTGCTCTGGACTGAACACAACTATGGCTACACCTTC. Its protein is CASSLLWTEHNYGYTF.

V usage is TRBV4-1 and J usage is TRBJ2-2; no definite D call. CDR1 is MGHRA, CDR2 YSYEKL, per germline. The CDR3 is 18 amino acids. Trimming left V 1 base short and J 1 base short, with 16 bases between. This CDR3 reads CASSQALQTSWNTGELFF. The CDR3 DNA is TGCGCCAGCAGCCAAGCCTTACAGACCTCCTGGAACACCGGGGAGCTGTTTTTT.

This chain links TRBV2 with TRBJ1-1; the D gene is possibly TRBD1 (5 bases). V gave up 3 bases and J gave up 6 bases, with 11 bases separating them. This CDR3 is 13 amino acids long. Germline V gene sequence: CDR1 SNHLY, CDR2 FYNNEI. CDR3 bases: TGTGCCAGCAGTGACTTCAAGGGGTCTGAAGCTTTCTTT. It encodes CASSDFKGSEAFF. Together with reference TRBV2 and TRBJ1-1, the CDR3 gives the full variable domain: EPEVTQTPSHQVTQMGQEVILRCVPISNHLYFYWYRQILGQKVEFLVSFYNNEISEKSEIFDDQFSVERPDGSNFTLKIRSTKLEDSAMYFCASSDFKGSEAFFGQGTRLTVV.

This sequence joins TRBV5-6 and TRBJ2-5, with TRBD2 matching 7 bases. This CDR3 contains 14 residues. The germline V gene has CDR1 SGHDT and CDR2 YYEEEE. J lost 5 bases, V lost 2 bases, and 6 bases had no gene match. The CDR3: CASSFRWGGETQYF. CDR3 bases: TGTGCCAGCAGCTTTCGTTGGGGGGGGGAGACCCAGTACTTC.

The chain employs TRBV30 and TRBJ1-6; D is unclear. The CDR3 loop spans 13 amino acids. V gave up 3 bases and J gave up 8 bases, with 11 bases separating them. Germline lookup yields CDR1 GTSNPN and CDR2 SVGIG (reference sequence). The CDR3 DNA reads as TGTGCCTGGAGGGACTCTCCCTATTCACCCCTCCACTTT. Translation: CAWRDSPYSPLHF. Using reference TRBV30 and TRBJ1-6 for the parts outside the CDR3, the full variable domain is SQTIHQWPATLVQPVGSPLSLECTVEGTSNPNLYWYRQAAGRGLQLLFYSVGIGQISSEVPQNLSASRPQDRQFILSSKKLLLSDSGFYLCAWRDSPYSPLHFGNGTRLTVT.

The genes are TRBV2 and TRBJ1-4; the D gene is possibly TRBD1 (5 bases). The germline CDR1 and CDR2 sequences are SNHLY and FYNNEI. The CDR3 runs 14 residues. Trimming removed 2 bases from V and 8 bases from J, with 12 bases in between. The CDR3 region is CASSELGVGEKLFF. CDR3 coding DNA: TGTGCCAGCAGTGAATTAGGGGTAGGAGAAAAACTGTTTTTT.

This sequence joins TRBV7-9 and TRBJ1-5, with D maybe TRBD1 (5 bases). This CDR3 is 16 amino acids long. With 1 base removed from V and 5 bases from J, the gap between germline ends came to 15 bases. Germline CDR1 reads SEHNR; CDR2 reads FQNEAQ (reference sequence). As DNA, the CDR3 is TGTGCCAGCAGCTTAGGTGCGGGGGGTAGGTATCAGCCCCAGCATTTT. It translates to CASSLGAGGRYQPQHF.

The CDR3 protein is CASSLVGPPYEQYF. The CDR3 DNA is TGTGCCAGCAGTTTGGTGGGGCCCCCCTACGAGCAGTACTTC. The V and J genes are TRBV6-5 and TRBJ2-7; D is possibly TRBD1 (5 bases). The CDR3 sequence is 14 residues long. Trimming removed 4 bases at V and 2 bases at J, with 12 bases between. Germline V gene lookup returns CDR1 MNHEY and CDR2 SVGAGI.

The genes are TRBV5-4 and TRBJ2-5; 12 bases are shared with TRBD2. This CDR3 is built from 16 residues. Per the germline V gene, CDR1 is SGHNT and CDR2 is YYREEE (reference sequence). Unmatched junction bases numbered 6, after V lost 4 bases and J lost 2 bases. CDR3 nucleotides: TGTGCCAGCAGCCGTTCTAGCGGGGGGGGACAAGAGACCCAGTACTTC. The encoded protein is CASSRSSGGGQETQYF.